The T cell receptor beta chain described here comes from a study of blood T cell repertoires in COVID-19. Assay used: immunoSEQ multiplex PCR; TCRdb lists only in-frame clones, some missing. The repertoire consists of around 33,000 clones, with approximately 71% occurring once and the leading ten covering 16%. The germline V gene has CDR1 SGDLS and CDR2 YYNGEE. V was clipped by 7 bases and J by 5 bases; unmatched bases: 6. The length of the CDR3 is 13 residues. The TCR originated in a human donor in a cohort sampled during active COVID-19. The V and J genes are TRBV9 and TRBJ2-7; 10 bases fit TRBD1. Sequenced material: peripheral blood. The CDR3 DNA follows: TGTGCCAGCCAGGGACAGGGGATGCACGAGCAGTACTTC. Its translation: CASQGQGMHEQYF.